The table lists the clone carrying this T cell receptor beta chain with a count of one. The data were taken from a study of blood T cell repertoires in COVID-19. Overall study: Sites in the United States, Italy and Spain provided acute and convalescent COVID-19 samples. In each case, the material was cDNA or gDNA derived from T cells, B-cell-depleted T cells, or PBMCs.

Authors' data handling: Estimated nucleated cell counts came from reference gene primer amplification. TCRdb keeps only in-frame clones here, not all; method: immunoSEQ multiplex PCR. The V and J calls and clone size are taken from that table; D and trimming were inferred from the DNA. The table includes 150,000 to 200,000 clones, around 83% detected once. CDR3 length: 15 amino acids. Germline lookup yields CDR1 SGHDN and CDR2 FVKESK. V lost 5 bases, J lost 4 bases, and 9 bases stayed unmatched. This TCR was recovered from a woman at least 80 years old in a cohort sampled during active or convalescent COVID-19. V is TRBV14 and J is TRBJ1-1, with 8 positions matching TRBD1. Sequences were obtained from peripheral blood. The CDR3 protein is CASSTRQGWGTEAFF. The CDR3 region has the DNA TGTGCCAGCAGCACTAGACAGGGGTGGGGCACTGAAGCTTTCTTT.